Sequencing of this TCR beta chain was carried out in a study of blood T cell repertoires in COVID-19. For the study at large: Some COVID-19 samples were acute and others convalescent; all came from the United States, Italy and Spain. PBMCs, B-cell-depleted T cells, or T cells were the source of the cDNA or gDNA that made up the material.

This CDR3 has 21 residues. J was trimmed by 0 bases and V by 0 bases; bases with no gene match: 14. CDR1 is SGHNT, CDR2 YENEEA, per germline. As handled by the study authors: Reference gene primer amplification gave nucleated cell count estimates. Some clones are missing from TCRdb's copy, which holds only in-frame ones; the method was immunoSEQ multiplex PCR. The D gene and trimming were derived from the DNA, and the V and J assignments and clone size from that table. The table includes about 170,000 clones, 83% detected once. This sequence was found in a woman older than 75 with acute or convalescent COVID-19. The chain couples TRBV11-3 to TRBJ2-2; TRBD1 agrees at 9 bases. The sample consisted of peripheral blood. CDR3 region: CASSLEDRGLLDPANTGELFF. The CDR3 nucleotides are TGTGCCAGCAGCTTAGAGGACAGGGGTTTGTTGGATCCCGCGAACACCGGGGAGCTGTTTTTT.